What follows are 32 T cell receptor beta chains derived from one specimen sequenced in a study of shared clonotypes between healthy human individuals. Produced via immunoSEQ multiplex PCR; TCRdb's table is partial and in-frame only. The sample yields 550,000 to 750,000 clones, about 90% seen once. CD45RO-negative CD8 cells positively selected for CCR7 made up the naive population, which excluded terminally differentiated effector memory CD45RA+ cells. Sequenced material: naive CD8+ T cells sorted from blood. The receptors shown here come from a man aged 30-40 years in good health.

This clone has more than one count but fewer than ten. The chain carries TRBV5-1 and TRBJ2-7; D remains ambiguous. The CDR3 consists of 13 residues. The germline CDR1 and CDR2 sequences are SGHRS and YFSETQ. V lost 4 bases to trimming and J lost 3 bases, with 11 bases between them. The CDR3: CASSGDWIYEQYF. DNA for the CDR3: TGCGCCAGCAGCGGTGACTGGATCTACGAGCAGTACTTC.

The CDR3 bases are TGTGCCAGCAGGAGAAAGGATGGCACTGAAGCTTTCTTT. Its protein is CASRRKDGTEAFF. V is TRBV28 and J is TRBJ1-1; D gene ambiguous. The V end lost 6 bases, the J end lost 4 bases, and 12 bases lay between the germline ends. From germline, CDR1 is MDHEN and CDR2 SYDVKM. The CDR3 is 13 amino acids.

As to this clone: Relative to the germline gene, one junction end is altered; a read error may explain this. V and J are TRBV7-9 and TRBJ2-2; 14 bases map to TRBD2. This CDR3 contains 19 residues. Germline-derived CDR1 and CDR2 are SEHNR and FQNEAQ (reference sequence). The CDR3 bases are TGTGCCAACAGCTCGGGACTAGCGGGAGTGAGTGGGAACACCGGGGAGCTGTTTTTT. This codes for CANSSGLAGVSGNTGELFF. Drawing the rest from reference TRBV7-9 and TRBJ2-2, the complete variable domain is DTGVSQNPRHKITKRGQNVTFRCDPISEHNRLYWYRQTLGQGPEFLTYFQNEAQLEKSRLLSDRFSAERPKGSFSTLEIQRTEQGDSAMYLCANSSGLAGVSGNTGELFFGEGSRLTVL.

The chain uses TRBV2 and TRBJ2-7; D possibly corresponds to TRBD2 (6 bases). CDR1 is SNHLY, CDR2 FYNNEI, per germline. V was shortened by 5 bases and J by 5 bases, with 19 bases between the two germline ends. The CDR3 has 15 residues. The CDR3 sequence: CASSRVGTRRNEQYF. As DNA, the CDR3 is TGTGCCAGCAGTAGGGTGGGGACTCGACGAAACGAGCAGTACTTC.

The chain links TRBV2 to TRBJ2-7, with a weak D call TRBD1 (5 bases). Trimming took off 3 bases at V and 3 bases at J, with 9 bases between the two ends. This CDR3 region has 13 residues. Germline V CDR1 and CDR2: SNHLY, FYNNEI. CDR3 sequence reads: CASSDPTDYEQYF. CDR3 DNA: TGTGCCAGCAGTGACCCGACAGACTACGAGCAGTACTTC.

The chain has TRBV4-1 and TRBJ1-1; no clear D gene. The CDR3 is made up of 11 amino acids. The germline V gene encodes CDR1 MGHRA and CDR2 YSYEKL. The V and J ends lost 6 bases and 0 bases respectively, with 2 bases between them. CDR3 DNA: TGCGCCAGCAGTCTGAACACTGAAGCTTTCTTT. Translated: CASSLNTEAFF.

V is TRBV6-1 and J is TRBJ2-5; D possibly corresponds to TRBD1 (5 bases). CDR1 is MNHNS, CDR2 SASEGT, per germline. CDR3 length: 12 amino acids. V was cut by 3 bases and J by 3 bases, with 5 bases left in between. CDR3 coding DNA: TGTGCCAGCAGTGACAGGGAAGAGACCCAGTACTTC. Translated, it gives CASSDREETQYF.

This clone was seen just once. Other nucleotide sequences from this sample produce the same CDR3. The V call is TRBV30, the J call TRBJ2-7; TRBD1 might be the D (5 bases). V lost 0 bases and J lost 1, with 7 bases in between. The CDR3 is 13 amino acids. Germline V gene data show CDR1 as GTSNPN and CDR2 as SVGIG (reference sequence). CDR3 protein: CAWSVSGSYEQYF. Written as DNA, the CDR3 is TGTGCCTGGAGTGTGTCAGGGTCCTACGAGCAGTACTTC. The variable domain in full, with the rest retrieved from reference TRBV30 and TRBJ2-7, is SQTIHQWPATLVQPVGSPLSLECTVEGTSNPNLYWYRQAAGRGLQLLFYSVGIGQISSEVPQNLSASRPQDRQFILSSKKLLLSDSGFYLCAWSVSGSYEQYFGPGTRLTVT.

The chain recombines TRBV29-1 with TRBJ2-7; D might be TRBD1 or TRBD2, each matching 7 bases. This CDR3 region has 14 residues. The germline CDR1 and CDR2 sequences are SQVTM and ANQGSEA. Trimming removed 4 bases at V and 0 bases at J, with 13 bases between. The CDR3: CSVVGGDSSYEQYF. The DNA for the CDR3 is TGCAGCGTTGTGGGGGGGGACAGCTCCTACGAGCAGTACTTC.

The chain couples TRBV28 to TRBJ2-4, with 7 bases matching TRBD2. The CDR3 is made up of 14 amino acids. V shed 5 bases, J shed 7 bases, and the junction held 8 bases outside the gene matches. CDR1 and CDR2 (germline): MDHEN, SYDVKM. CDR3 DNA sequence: TGTGCCAGCAGTGGCCGCGGGGGAGGTAACATTCAGTACTTC. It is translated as CASSGRGGGNIQYF.

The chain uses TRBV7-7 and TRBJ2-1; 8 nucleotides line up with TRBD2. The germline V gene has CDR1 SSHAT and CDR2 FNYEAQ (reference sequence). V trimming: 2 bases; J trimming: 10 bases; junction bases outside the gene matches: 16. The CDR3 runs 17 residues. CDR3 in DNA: TGTGCCAGCAGCTTATATTCTAGCGGGCATTTTGACGACGAGCAGTTCTTC. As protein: CASSLYSSGHFDDEQFF.

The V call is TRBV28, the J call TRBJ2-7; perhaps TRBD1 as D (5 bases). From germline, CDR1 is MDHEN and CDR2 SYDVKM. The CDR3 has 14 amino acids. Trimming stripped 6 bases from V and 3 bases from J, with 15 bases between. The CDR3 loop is CASSRRTPGYEQYF. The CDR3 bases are TGTGCCAGCAGCCGGCGGACACCCGGCTACGAGCAGTACTTC.

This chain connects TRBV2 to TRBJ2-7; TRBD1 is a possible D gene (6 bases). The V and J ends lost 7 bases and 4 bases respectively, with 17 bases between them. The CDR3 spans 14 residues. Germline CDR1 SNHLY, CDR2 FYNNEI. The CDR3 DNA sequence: TGTGCCAGCAATGAGTTCACAGGGAATTACGAGCAGTACTTC. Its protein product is CASNEFTGNYEQYF.

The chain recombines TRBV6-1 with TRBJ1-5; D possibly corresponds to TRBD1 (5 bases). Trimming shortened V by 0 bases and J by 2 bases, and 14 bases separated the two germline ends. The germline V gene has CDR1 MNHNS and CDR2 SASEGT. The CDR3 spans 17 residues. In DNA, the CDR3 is TGTGCCAGCAGTGAAGCGGGCAGGGTGGAGGGCAATCAGCCCCAGCATTTT. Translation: CASSEAGRVEGNQPQHF.

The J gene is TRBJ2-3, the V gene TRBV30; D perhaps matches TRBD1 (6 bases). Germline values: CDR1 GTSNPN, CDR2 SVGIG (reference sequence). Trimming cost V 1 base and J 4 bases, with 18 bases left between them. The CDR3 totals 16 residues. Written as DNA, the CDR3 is TGTGCCTGGAGTGAGGGGCAGGGGATTATCGCAGATACGCAGTATTTT. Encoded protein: CAWSEGQGIIADTQYF.

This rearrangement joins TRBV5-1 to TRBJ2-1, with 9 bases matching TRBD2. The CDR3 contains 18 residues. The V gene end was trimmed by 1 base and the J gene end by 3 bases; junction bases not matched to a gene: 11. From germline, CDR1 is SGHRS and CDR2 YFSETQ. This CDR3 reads CASSLTDAGGQIYNEQFF. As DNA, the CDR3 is TGCGCCAGCAGCTTGACCGATGCGGGAGGGCAAATCTACAATGAGCAGTTCTTC.

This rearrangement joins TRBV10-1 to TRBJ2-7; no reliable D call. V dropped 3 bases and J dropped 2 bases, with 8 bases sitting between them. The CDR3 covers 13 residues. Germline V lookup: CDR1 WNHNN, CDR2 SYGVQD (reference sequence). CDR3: CASSDSATYEQYF. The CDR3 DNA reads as TGCGCCAGCAGTGACTCGGCTACCTACGAGCAGTACTTC.

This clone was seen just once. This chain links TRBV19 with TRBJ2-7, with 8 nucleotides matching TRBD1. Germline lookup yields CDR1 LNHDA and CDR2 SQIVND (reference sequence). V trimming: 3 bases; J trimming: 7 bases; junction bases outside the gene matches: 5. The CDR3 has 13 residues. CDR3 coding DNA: TGTGCCAGTAGTATGCAGGGGGCTCGGGAGCAGTACTTC. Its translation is CASSMQGAREQYF. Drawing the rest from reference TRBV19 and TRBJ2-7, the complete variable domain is DGGITQSPKYLFRKEGQNVTLSCEQNLNHDAMYWYRQDPGQGLRLIYYSQIVNDFQKGDIAEGYSVSREKKESFPLTVTSAQKNPTAFYLCASSMQGAREQYFGPGTRLTVT.

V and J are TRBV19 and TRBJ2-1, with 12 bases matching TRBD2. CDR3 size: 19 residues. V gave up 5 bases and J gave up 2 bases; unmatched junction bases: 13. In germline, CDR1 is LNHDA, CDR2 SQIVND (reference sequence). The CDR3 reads CASSSLSLAGGVTYNEQFF. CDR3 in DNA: TGTGCCAGTAGTTCTCTATCACTAGCGGGGGGAGTTACCTACAATGAGCAGTTCTTC.

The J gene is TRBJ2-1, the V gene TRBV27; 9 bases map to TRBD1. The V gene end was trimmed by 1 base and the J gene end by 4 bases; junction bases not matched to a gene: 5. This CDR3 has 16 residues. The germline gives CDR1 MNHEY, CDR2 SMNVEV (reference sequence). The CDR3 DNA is TGTGCCAGCAGTTTATTCCCCGGGACAGGGTACAATGAGCAGTTCTTC. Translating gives CASSLFPGTGYNEQFF.

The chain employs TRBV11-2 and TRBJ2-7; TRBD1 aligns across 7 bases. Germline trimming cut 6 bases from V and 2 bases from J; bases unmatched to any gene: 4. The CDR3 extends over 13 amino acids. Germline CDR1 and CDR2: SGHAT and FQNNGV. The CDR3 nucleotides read TGTGCCAGCAGACCTACAGGGGCCTACGAGCAGTACTTC. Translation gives CASRPTGAYEQYF.

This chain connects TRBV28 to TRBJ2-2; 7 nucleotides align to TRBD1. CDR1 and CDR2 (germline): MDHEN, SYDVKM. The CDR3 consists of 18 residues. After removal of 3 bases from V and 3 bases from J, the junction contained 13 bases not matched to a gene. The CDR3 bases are TGTGCCAGCAGTTTTCTACTCACAGGGGAGAGGGACACCGGGGAGCTGTTTTTT. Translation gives CASSFLLTGERDTGELFF.

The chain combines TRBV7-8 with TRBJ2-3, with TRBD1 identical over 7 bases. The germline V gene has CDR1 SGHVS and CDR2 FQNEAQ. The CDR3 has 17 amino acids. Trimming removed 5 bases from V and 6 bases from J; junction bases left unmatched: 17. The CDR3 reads CASSLMPGDRVYDTQYF. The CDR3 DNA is TGTGCCAGCAGCCTCATGCCCGGAGACAGGGTATATGATACGCAGTATTTT.

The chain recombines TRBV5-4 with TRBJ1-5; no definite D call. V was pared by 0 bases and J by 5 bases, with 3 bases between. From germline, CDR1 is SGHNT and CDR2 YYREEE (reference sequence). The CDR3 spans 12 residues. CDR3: CASSLGDQPQHF. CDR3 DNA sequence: TGTGCCAGCAGCTTGGGGGATCAGCCCCAGCATTTT. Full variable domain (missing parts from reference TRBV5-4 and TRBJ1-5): ETGVTQSPTHLIKTRGQQVTLRCSSQSGHNTVSWYQQALGQGPQFIFQYYREEENGRGNFPPRFSGLQFPNYSSELNVNALELDDSALYLCASSLGDQPQHFGDGTRLSIL.

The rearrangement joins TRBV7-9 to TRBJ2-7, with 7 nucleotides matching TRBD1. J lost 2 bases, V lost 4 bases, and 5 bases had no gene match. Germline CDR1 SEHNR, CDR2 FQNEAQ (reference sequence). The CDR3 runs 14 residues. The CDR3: CASSSGTATYEQYF. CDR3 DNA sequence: TGTGCCAGCAGCTCCGGGACAGCAACCTACGAGCAGTACTTC.

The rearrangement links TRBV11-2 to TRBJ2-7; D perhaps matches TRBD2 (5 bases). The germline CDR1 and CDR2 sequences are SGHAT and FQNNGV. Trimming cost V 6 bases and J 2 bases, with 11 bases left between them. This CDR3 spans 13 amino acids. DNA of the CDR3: TGTGCCAGCAGGCAACCGAGGGCCTACGAGCAGTACTTC. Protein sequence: CASRQPRAYEQYF.

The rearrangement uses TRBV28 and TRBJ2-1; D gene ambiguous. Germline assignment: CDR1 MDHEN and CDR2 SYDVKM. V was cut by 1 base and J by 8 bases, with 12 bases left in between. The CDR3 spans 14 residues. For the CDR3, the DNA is TGTGCCAGCAGTTTATTGGATCGAGAGGATGAGCAGTTCTTC. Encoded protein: CASSLLDREDEQFF.

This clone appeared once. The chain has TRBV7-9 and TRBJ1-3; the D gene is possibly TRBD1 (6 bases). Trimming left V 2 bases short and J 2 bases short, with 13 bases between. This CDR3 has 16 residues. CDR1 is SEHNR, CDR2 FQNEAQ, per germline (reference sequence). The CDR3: CASSLREQGPGNTIYF. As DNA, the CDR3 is TGTGCCAGCAGCTTAAGGGAACAGGGTCCTGGAAACACCATATATTTT.

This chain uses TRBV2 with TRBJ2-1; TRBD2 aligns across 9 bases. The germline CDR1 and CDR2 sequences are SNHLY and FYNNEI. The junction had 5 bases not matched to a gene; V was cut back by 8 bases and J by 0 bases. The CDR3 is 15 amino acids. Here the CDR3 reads CASLVSGSSYNEQFF. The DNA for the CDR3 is TGTGCCAGCTTAGTTAGCGGGAGCTCCTACAATGAGCAGTTCTTC.

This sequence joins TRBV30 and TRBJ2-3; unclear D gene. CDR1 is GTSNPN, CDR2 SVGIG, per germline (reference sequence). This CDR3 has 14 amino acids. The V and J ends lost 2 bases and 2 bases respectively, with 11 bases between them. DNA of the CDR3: TGTGCCTGGAGTCCTACCAGTCACACAGATACGCAGTATTTT. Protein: CAWSPTSHTDTQYF.

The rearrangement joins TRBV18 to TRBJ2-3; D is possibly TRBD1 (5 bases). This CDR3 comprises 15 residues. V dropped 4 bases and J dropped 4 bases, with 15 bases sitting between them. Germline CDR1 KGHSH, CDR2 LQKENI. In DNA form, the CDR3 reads TGTGCCAGCTCACTAGTTCAGGGAAGGTCAGATACGCAGTATTTT. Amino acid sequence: CASSLVQGRSDTQYF.

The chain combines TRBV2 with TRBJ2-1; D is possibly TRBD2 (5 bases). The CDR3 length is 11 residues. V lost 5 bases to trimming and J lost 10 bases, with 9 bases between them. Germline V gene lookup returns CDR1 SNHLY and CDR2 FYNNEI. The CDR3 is CASSSTMEQFF. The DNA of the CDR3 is TGTGCCAGCAGTTCGACTATGGAGCAGTTCTTC.